These 19 T cell receptor beta chains were all obtained from the same sample, sequenced in a study of OX40 agonist ivuxolimab in advanced cancers. Produced via immunoSEQ multiplex PCR; TCRdb's table is partial and in-frame only. The profile shows 20,000 to 25,000 clones, approximately 87% of them singletons. The sequenced sample was CD4+ or CD8+ T cells sorted from blood, obtained in a trial of the OX40 agonist ivuxolimab. These receptors were taken from an adult with an advanced solid tumor such as melanoma, head and neck, liver or kidney cancer.

The genes are TRBV27 and TRBJ2-1, with a weak D call TRBD1 (6 bases). The germline V gene encodes CDR1 MNHEY and CDR2 SMNVEV (reference sequence). The CDR3 contains 15 residues. V was pared by 4 bases and J by 8 bases, with 18 bases between. CDR3 bases: TGTGCCAGCAGTTACACTCCACAGGGTGGTGATGAGCAGTTCTTC. Translating gives CASSYTPQGGDEQFF.

This clone was seen more than once but under ten times. The chain links TRBV5-1 to TRBJ2-1; D uncertain. Germline lookup yields CDR1 SGHRS and CDR2 YFSETQ. The V gene lost 0 bases and the J gene lost 7 bases, with 8 bases spanning the gap. The CDR3 is 13 amino acids. The CDR3 is CASSLGTANEQFF. The CDR3 nucleotides read TGCGCCAGCAGCTTGGGCACTGCAAATGAGCAGTTCTTC.

The chain employs TRBV7-2 and TRBJ2-7, with 11 bases aligning to TRBD2. V dropped 3 bases and J dropped 5; count of bases not matched to a gene: 9. Germline loops: CDR1 SGHTA, CDR2 FQGNSA. This CDR3 comprises 16 residues. The CDR3 here is CASSLLAGGLIDEQYF. In nucleotides, the CDR3 is TGTGCCAGCAGCTTGCTAGCGGGAGGACTGATTGACGAGCAGTACTTC.

This clone has more than one count but fewer than ten. The genes are TRBV7-8 and TRBJ1-1; maybe TRBD1 (5 bases). Germline V CDR1 and CDR2: SGHVS, FQNEAQ. V was trimmed by 0 bases and J by 7 bases, leaving 12 bases between them. CDR3 size: 14 residues. The CDR3 region is CASSLAVGGDEAFF. The DNA of the CDR3 is TGTGCCAGCAGCTTAGCGGTCGGGGGGGATGAAGCTTTCTTT.

This chain connects TRBV19 to TRBJ2-7, with 9 bases lining up with TRBD2. Germline V gene sequence: CDR1 LNHDA, CDR2 SQIVND (reference sequence). V trimming: 4 bases; J trimming: 6 bases; junction bases outside the gene matches: 10. The CDR3 covers 15 residues. CDR3 sequence (DNA): TGTGCCAGTAGTACTTTAGCGGGAGTGGCATCCGAGCAGTACTTC. It specifies CASSTLAGVASEQYF.

CDR3 DNA sequence: TGCGCCAGCAGCCAGGTTATAGGGGGGAGGGGGAGCTCCTACAATGAGCAGTTCTTC. It codes for CASSQVIGGRGSSYNEQFF. The chain joins TRBV4-3 to TRBJ2-1; tentative D call: TRBD2 (7 bases). Germline CDR1 LGHNA, CDR2 YSLEER. Trimming took 3 bases from V and 0 from J, leaving 21 bases between them. There are 19 residues in the CDR3.

The chain has TRBV7-2 and TRBJ2-7, with 7 positions matching TRBD2. With V trimmed by 1 base and J by 6 bases, 9 bases remained unmatched. Germline V gene data show CDR1 as SGHTA and CDR2 as FQGNSA. There are 15 residues in the CDR3. The CDR3 is CASSLDVGGGGEQYF. DNA of the CDR3: TGTGCCAGCAGCTTAGATGTGGGCGGGGGAGGCGAGCAGTACTTC.

The rearrangement uses TRBV30 and TRBJ2-1; no definite D call. The CDR3 spans 9 residues. V lost 6 bases and J 15 bases, leaving 12 bases between the germline ends. Germline CDR1 is GTSNPN and CDR2 is SVGIG (reference sequence). CDR3 sequence (DNA): TGTGCCTGCGATTCAAAAGTGTTCTTC. This codes for CACDSKVFF.

This chain joins TRBV5-5 and TRBJ2-7; D is unclear. CDR1 is SGHKS and CDR2 is YYEKEE in the germline V gene (reference sequence). V was trimmed by 6 bases and J by 7 bases, leaving 23 bases between them. This CDR3 spans 15 amino acids. The CDR3 is CASTQENSFTWEQYF. As DNA, the CDR3 is TGTGCCAGCACCCAGGAGAACTCTTTCACTTGGGAGCAGTACTTC. The full variable domain, in which reference TRBV5-5 and TRBJ2-7 provide the parts outside the CDR3, is DAGVTQSPTHLIKTRGQQVTLRCSPISGHKSVSWYQQVLGQGPQFIFQYYEKEERGRGNFPDRFSARQFPNYSSELNVNALLLGDSALYLCASTQENSFTWEQYFGPGTRLTVT.

The chain is built from TRBV5-6 and TRBJ1-2, with a tentative D call TRBD1 (5 bases). V was shortened by 0 bases and J by 5 bases, with 14 bases between the two germline ends. This CDR3 region has 15 residues. Germline V gene lookup returns CDR1 SGHDT and CDR2 YYEEEE. Written as DNA, the CDR3 is TGTGCCAGCAGCTTGGTCGAGGGCTCAGGGTATGGCTACACCTTC. Its protein product is CASSLVEGSGYGYTF.

This rearrangement joins TRBV13 to TRBJ2-5; D remains unclear. The CDR3 has 13 residues. V lost 1 base to trimming and J lost 3 bases, with 6 bases between them. The germline V gene encodes CDR1 PRHDT and CDR2 FYEKMQ (reference sequence). CDR3 loop: CASSLVREETQYF. CDR3 coding DNA: TGTGCCAGCAGCTTAGTGCGCGAAGAGACCCAGTACTTC. Full variable domain (outside the CDR3, taken from reference TRBV13 and TRBJ2-5): AAGVIQSPRHLIKEKRETATLKCYPIPRHDTVYWYQQGPGQDPQFLISFYEKMQSDKGSIPDRFSAQQFSDYHSELNMSSLELGDSALYFCASSLVREETQYFGPGTRLLVL.

The J gene is TRBJ2-3, the V gene TRBV27; no definite D call. V lost 7 bases to trimming and J lost 4 bases, with 3 bases between them. CDR3 length: 10 residues. Germline lookup yields CDR1 MNHEY and CDR2 SMNVEV (reference sequence). CDR3 sequence reads: CASKADTQYF. DNA for the CDR3: TGTGCCAGCAAGGCAGATACGCAGTATTTT.

The chain links TRBV30 to TRBJ2-7; D ambiguous. CDR1 GTSNPN and CDR2 SVGIG come from the germline V gene (reference sequence). The CDR3 covers 12 residues. The germline V and J ends were trimmed by 1 base and 2 bases, with 6 bases remaining between them. CDR3 residues: CAWSALTYEQYF. The DNA of the CDR3 is TGTGCCTGGAGTGCGCTAACCTACGAGCAGTACTTC. Filled out from reference TRBV30 and TRBJ2-7, the complete variable domain reads SQTIHQWPATLVQPVGSPLSLECTVEGTSNPNLYWYRQAAGRGLQLLFYSVGIGQISSEVPQNLSASRPQDRQFILSSKKLLLSDSGFYLCAWSALTYEQYFGPGTRLTVT.

The J gene is TRBJ2-7, the V gene TRBV5-6, with D hard to call. The V end lost 0 bases, the J end lost 5 bases, and 9 bases lay between the germline ends. Germline CDR1 and CDR2: SGHDT and YYEEEE. The CDR3 is 13 residues long. The CDR3 loop reads CASSLGSRNEQYF. The CDR3 DNA is TGTGCCAGCAGCTTGGGGTCGCGGAACGAGCAGTACTTC. Full variable domain (outside the CDR3, taken from reference TRBV5-6 and TRBJ2-7): DAGVTQSPTHLIKTRGQQVTLRCSPKSGHDTVSWYQQALGQGPQFIFQYYEEEERQRGNFPDRFSGHQFPNYSSELNVNALLLGDSALYLCASSLGSRNEQYFGPGTRLTVT.

V is TRBV27 and J is TRBJ1-5, with D hard to call. The CDR3 runs to 15 residues. Trimming took off 5 bases at V and 5 bases at J, with 16 bases between the two ends. Germline V lookup: CDR1 MNHEY, CDR2 SMNVEV (reference sequence). The chain's CDR3 is CASSPTARGYQPQHF. In nucleotides, the CDR3 is TGTGCCAGCAGTCCTACTGCGCGGGGATATCAGCCCCAGCATTTT.

The chain couples TRBV5-1 to TRBJ1-1, with D possibly matching TRBD1 (6 bases). The V gene's germline CDR1 is SGHRS and CDR2 YFSETQ. The CDR3 runs 16 residues. V was clipped by 2 bases and J by 5 bases, with 19 bases between them. The CDR3 reads CASSLLVRGVFTEAFF. The CDR3 DNA follows: TGCGCCAGCAGCTTATTGGTCAGGGGAGTTTTTACTGAAGCTTTCTTT.

This sequence joins TRBV9 and TRBJ1-2; 7 positions agree with TRBD1. The CDR3 length is 14 residues. Germline lookup yields CDR1 SGDLS and CDR2 YYNGEE. The V gene end was trimmed by 0 bases and the J gene end by 3 bases; junction bases not matched to a gene: 2. In DNA, the CDR3 is TGTGCCAGCAGCGTAGGACAGGGTCACTATGGCTACACCTTC. Its translation is CASSVGQGHYGYTF.

The rearrangement joins TRBV4-3 to TRBJ2-2; 7 bases line up with TRBD2. Germline CDR1 reads LGHNA; CDR2 reads YSLEER. With 1 base clipped from V and 1 base from J, the junction kept 9 bases outside the gene matches. This CDR3 has 18 residues. CDR3 in amino acids: CASSQVPRGLENTGELFF. CDR3 sequence (DNA): TGCGCCAGCAGCCAAGTTCCCCGAGGACTAGAGAACACCGGGGAGCTGTTTTTT.

The chain recombines TRBV6-9 with TRBJ2-7, with 8 positions matching TRBD1. Losses at the gene ends were 6 bases for V and 4 bases for J; bases not matched to a gene: 8. The germline gives CDR1 MNHGY, CDR2 SVAAGI. This CDR3 comprises 14 residues. CDR3 residues: CASSQRQGRYEQYF. DNA for the CDR3: TGTGCCAGCAGCCAAAGACAGGGGAGGTACGAGCAGTACTTC.